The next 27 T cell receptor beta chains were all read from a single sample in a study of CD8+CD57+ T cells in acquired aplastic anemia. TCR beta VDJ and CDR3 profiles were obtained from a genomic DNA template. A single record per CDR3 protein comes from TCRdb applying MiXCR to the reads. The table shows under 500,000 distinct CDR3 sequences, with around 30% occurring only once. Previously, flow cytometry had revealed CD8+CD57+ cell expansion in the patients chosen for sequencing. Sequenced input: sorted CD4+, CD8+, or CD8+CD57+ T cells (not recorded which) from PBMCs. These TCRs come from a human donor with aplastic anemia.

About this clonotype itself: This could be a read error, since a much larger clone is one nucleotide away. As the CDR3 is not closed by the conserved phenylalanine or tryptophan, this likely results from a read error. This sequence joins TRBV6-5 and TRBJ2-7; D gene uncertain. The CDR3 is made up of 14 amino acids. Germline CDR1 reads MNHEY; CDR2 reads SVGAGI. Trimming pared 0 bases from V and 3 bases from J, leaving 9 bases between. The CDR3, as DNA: TGTGCCAGCAGTTACTCCAGGCAGAACTACGAGCAGTACCTC. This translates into CASSYSRQNYEQYL.

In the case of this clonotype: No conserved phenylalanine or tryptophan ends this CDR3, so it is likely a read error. For the CDR3, the DNA is TGTGCCACCGGCAGAGATTCGGGAGTGCAGTACTAT. Protein: CATGRDSGVQYY. The chain combines TRBV15 with TRBJ2-7; a weak D match, TRBD2 (6 bases). The CDR3 sequence is 12 residues long. Germline CDR1 and CDR2: LNHNV and YYDKDF (reference sequence).

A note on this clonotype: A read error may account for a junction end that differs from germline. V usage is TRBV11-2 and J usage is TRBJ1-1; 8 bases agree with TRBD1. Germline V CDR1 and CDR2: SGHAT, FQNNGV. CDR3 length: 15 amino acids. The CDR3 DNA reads TGTGCCAGCAGCTTATCGGGACAGGAGTACACTGAAGCTCTCTTT. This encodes CASSLSGQEYTEALF.

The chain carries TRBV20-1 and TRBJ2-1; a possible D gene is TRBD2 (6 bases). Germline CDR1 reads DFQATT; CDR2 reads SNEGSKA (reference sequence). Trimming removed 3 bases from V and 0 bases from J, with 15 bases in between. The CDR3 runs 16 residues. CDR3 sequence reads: CSARKLAQSSYNEQFF. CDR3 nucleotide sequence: TGCAGTGCTAGGAAGCTAGCGCAAAGCTCCTACAATGAGCAGTTCTTC.

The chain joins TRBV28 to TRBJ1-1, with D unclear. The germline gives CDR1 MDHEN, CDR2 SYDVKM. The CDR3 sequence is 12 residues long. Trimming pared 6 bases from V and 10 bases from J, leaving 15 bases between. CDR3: CASSLSPSLAFF. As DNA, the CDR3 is TGTGCCAGCAGCCTCTCCCCAAGTCTAGCTTTCTTT. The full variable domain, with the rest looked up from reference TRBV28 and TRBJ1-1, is DVKVTQSSRYLVKRTGEKVFLECVQDMDHENMFWYRQDPGLGLRLIYFSYDVKMKEKGDIPEGYSVSREKKERFSLILESASTNQTSMYLCASSLSPSLAFFGQGTRLTVV.

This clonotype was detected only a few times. CDR3 nucleotide sequence: TGTGCCAGCGCTGGACAGAGCCCCTACGAGCAGTACTTC. Its protein is CASAGQSPYEQYF. The chain recombines TRBV6-1 with TRBJ2-7, with a possible D match to TRBD1 (6 bases). CDR3 length: 13 residues. The germline gives CDR1 MNHNS, CDR2 SASEGT. The ends were cut back, 8 bases at V and 2 bases at J, with 13 bases in the middle.

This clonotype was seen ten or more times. CDR3 sequence: CASRRGGTGPGDEQYF. In DNA, the CDR3 is TGTGCCAGCAGAAGAGGGGGAACGGGCCCCGGGGACGAGCAGTACTTC. The chain employs TRBV2 and TRBJ2-7; TRBD1 is a possible D gene (6 bases). Deletions cut 6 bases from V and 5 bases from J, with 23 bases between. The CDR3 runs 16 residues. CDR1 is SNHLY and CDR2 is FYNNEI in the germline V gene. Variable domain in full (rest from reference TRBV2 and TRBJ2-7): EPEVTQTPSHQVTQMGQEVILRCVPISNHLYFYWYRQILGQKVEFLVSFYNNEISEKSEIFDDQFSVERPDGSNFTLKIRSTKLEDSAMYFCASRRGGTGPGDEQYFGPGTRLTVT.

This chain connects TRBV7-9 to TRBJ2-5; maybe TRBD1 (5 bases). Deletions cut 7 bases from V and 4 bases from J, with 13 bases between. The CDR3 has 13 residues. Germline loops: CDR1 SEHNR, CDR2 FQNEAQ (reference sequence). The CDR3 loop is CASTWGIGETQYF. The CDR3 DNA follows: TGTGCCAGCACCTGGGGCATAGGAGAGACCCAGTACTTC.

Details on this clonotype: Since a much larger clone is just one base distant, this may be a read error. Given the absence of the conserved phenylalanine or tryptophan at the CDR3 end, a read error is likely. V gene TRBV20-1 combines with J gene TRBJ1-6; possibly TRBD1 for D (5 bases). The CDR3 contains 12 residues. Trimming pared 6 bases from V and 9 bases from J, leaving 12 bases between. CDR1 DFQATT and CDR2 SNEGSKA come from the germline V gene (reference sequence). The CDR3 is CSAPGGGSPLHS. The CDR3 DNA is TGCAGTGCACCCGGGGGGGGTTCACCCCTCCACTCT.

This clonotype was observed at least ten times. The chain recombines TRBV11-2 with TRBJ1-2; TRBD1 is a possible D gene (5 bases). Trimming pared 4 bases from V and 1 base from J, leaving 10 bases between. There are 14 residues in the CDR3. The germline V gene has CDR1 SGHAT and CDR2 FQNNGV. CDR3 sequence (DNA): TGTGCCAGCAGCTCTATTAGGGGTAACTATGGCTACACCTTC. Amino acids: CASSSIRGNYGYTF.

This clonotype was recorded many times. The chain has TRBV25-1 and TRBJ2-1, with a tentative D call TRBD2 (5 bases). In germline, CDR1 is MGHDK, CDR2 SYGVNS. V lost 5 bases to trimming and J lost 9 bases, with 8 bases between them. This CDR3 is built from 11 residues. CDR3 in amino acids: CASSSGTEQFF. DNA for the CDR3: TGTGCCAGCAGTAGCGGCACTGAGCAGTTCTTC.

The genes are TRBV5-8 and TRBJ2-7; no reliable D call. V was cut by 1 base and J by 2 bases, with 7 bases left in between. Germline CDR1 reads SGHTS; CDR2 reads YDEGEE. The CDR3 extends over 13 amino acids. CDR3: CASSLNFTYEQYF. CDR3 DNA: TGTGCCAGCAGCTTGAACTTTACCTACGAGCAGTACTTC.

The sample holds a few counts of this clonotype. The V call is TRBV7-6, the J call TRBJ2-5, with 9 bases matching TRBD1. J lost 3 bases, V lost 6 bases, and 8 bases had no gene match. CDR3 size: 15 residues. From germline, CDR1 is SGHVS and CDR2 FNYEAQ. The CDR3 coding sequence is TGTGCCAGCAGTGACCCGGGACAGGGAAAAGAGACCCAGTACTTC. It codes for CASSDPGQGKETQYF.

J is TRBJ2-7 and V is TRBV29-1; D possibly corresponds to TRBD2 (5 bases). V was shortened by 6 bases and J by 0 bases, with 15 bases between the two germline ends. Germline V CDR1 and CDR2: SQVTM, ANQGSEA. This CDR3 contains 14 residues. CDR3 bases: TGCAGCGTCCGAGGACGGGGTAACTCCTACGAGCAGTACTTC. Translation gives CSVRGRGNSYEQYF.

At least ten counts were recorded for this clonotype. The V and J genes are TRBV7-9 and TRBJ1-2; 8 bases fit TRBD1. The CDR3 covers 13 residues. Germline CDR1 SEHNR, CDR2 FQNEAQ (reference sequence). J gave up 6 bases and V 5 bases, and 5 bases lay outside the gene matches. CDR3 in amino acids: CASSPDRVDGYTF. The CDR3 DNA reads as TGTGCCAGCAGCCCGGACAGGGTCGATGGCTACACCTTC.

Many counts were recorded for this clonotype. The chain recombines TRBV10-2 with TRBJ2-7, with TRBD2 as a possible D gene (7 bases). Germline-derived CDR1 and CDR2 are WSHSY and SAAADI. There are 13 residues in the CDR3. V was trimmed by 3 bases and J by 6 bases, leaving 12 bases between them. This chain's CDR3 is CASSDRGASEQYF. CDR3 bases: TGCGCCAGCAGTGATCGGGGGGCCAGCGAGCAGTACTTC.

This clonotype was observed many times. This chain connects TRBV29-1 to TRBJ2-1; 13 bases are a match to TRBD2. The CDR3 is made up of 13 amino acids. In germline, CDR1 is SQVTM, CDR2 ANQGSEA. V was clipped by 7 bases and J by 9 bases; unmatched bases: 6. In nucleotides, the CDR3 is TGCAGCGGTGGACTAGCGGGAGCCCGTGAGCAGTTCTTC. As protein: CSGGLAGAREQFF.

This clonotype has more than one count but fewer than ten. The CDR3 DNA is TGTGCCAGCAGAAACGACAGCCAAGAGACCCAGTACTTC. This gives the protein CASRNDSQETQYF. The J gene is TRBJ2-5, the V gene TRBV7-2, with a weak D call TRBD1 (5 bases). CDR3 length: 13 amino acids. Germline V gene lookup returns CDR1 SGHTA and CDR2 FQGNSA. Trimming removed 6 bases at V and 1 base at J, with 9 bases between.

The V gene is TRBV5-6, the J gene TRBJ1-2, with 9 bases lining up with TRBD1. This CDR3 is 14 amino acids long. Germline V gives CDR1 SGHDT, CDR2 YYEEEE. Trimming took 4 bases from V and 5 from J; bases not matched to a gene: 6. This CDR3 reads CASSQTGGAYGYTF. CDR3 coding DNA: TGTGCCAGCAGCCAAACAGGGGGCGCTTATGGCTACACCTTC.

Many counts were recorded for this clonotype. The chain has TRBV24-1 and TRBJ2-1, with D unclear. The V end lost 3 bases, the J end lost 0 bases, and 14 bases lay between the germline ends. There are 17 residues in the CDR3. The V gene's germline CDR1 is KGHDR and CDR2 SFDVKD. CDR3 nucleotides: TGTGCCACCAGTGATGCGAATTCCTTAGGCTCCTACAATGAGCAGTTCTTC. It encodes CATSDANSLGSYNEQFF.

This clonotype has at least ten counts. CDR3 protein: CASSWTGVNEQYF. The CDR3 nucleotides are TGTGCCAGCAGCTGGACAGGGGTCAACGAGCAGTACTTC. The chain carries TRBV7-2 and TRBJ2-7; 9 bases agree with TRBD1. The trim removed 4 bases at V and 5 bases at J, leaving 3 bases unmatched. Germline V gene lookup returns CDR1 SGHTA and CDR2 FQGNSA. The CDR3 length is 13 residues.

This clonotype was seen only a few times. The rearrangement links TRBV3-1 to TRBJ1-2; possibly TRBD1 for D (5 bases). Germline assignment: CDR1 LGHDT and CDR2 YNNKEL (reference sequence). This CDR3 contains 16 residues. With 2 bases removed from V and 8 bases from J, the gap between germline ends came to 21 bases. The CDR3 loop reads CASSQPRTVSWDGYTF. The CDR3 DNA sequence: TGTGCCAGCAGCCAACCCAGGACGGTATCCTGGGACGGCTACACCTTC. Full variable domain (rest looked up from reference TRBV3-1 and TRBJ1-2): DTAVSQTPKYLVTQMGNDKSIKCEQNLGHDTMYWYKQDSKKFLKIMFSYNNKELIINETVPNRFSPKSPDKAHLNLHINSLELGDSAVYFCASSQPRTVSWDGYTFGSGTRLTVV.

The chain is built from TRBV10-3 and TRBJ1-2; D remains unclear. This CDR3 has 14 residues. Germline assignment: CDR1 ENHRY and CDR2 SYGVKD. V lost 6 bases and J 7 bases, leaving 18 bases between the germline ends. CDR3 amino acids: CAIRKPSGISGYTF. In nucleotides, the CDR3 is TGTGCCATCAGAAAGCCTAGCGGGATTTCTGGCTACACCTTC.

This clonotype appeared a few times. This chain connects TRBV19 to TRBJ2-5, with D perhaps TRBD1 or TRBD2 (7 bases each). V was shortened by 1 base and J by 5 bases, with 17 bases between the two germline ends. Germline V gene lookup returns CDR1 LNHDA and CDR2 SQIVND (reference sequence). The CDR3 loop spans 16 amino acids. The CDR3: CASSIGGGGIGETQYF. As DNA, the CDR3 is TGTGCCAGTAGTATAGGGGGAGGGGGCATCGGCGAGACCCAGTACTTC.

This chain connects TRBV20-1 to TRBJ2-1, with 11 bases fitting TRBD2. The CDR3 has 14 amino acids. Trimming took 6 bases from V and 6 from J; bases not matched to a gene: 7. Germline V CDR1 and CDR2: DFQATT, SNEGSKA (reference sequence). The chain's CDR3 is CSAGTSGGINEQFF. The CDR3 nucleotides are TGCAGTGCCGGGACTAGCGGAGGGATCAATGAGCAGTTCTTC.

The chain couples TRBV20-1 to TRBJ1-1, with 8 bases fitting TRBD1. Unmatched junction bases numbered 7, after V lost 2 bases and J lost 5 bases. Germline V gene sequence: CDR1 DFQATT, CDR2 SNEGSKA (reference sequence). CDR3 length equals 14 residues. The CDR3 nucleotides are TGCAGTGCTAGACGGACAGGGACCAGGACTGAAGCTTTCTTT. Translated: CSARRTGTRTEAFF.

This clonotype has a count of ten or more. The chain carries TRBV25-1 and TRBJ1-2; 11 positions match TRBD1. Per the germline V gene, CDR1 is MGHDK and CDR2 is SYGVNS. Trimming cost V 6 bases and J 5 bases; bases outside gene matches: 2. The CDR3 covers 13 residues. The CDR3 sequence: CASSGDRGYGYTF. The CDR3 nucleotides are TGTGCCAGCAGCGGGGACAGGGGGTATGGCTACACCTTC.